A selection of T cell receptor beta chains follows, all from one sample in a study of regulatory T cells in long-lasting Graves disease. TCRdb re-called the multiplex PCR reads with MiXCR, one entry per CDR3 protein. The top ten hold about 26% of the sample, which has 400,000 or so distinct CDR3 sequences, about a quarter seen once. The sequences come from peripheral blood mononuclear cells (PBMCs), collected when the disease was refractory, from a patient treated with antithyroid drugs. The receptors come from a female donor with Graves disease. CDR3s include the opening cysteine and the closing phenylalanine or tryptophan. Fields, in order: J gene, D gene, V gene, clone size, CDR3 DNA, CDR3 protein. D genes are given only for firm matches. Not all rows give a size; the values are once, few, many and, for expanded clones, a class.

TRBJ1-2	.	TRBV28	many	TGTGCCAGCAGTCTCCCATCGAACAGGGACCGATCCAACTATGGCTACACCTTC	CASSLPSNRDRSNYGYTF
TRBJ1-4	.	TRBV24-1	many	TGTGCCACCAGCGTGCCCCAGGGTACTAATGAAAAACTGTTTTTT	CATSVPQGTNEKLFF
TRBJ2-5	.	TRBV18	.	TGTGCCAGCTCACACTCTAACAGCCAAGAGACCCAGTACTTC	CASSHSNSQETQYF
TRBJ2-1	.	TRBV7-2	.	TGTGCCAGCAGCTTAACTAGCAGTACAGGTGTTGAGCAGTTCTTC	CASSLTSSTGVEQFF
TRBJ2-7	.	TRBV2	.	TGTGCCAGCAGTGACCCGGGGGCGGATGCCTACGAGCAGTACTTC	CASSDPGADAYEQYF
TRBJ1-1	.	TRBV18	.	TGTGCCAGCTCATGGGGGGCGAACACTGAAGCTTTCTTT	CASSWGANTEAFF
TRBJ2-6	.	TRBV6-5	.	TGTGCCAGCAGTTACCATAATATCAGGGCAGGTGGGGCCAACGTCCTGACTTTC	CASSYHNIRAGGANVLTF
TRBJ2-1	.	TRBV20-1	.	TGCAGTGCTAGAAGTTCTTGGGCGGGGGCGGGCCTCAATGAGCAGTTCTTC	CSARSSWAGAGLNEQFF
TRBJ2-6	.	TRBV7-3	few	TGTGCCAGCAGCTTAATGGCTGGGCAGGGAAGGGCTGGGGCCAACGTCCTGACTTTC	CASSLMAGQGRAGANVLTF
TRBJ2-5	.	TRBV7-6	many	TGTGCCAGCAGCCCCCCGGGTCGGCAAGAGACCCAGTACTTC	CASSPPGRQETQYF
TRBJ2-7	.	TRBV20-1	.	TGCAGTGCTGACGATGGGGGACCCTCCTACGAGCAGTACTTC	CSADDGGPSYEQYF
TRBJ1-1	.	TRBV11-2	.	TGTGCCAGCAGCTTAATGGAGGCAAGCACTGAAGCTTTCTTT	CASSLMEASTEAFF
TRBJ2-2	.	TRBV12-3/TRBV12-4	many	TGTGCCAGCAGTTTAACTTATAAGGAACACTCGAACACCGGGGAGCTGTTTTTT	CASSLTYKEHSNTGELFF
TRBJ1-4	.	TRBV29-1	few	TGCAGCGTTGCTTACGGAAATGAAAAACTGTTTTTT	CSVAYGNEKLFF
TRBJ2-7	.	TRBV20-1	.	TGCAGTGCTAGAGATTCGGGTAGCGCTTCCTACGAGCAGTACTTC	CSARDSGSASYEQYF
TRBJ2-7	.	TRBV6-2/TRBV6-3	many	TGTGCCAGCAGTTCCCCGACTACGCCCTACGAGCAGTACTTC	CASSSPTTPYEQYF
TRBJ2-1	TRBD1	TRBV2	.	TGTGCCAGCACCCCGCCCGACAGGGTACGGGAGCAGTTCTTC	CASTPPDRVREQFF
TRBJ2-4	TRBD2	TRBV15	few	TGTGCCACCAGCAGCGGGAGGGCCAGAAACATTCAGTACTTC	CATSSGRARNIQYF
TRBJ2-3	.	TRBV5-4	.	TGTGCCAGCAGCTTGGCGGCTAGGCACACAGATACGCAGTATTTT	CASSLAARHTDTQYF
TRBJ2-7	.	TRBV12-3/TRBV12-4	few	TGTGCCAGCAGTTTTTCCATACACTCCTACGAGCAGTACTTC	CASSFSIHSYEQYF
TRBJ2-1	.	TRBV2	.	TGTGCCATCCGGGGCGCGGACCGAGCCTACAATGAGCAGTTCTTC	CAIRGADRAYNEQFF
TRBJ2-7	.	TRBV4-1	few	TGCGCCAGCAGCCAAGATAAGGACAGAAACTCCTACGAGCAGTACTTC	CASSQDKDRNSYEQYF
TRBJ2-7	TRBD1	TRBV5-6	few	TGTGCCAGCAGCTTGCAGGGGGACTCCTACGAGCAGTACTTC	CASSLQGDSYEQYF
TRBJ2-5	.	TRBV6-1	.	TGTGCCAGCAGCAAATTCCAGGCAGCTCAAGAGACCCAGTACTTC	CASSKFQAAQETQYF
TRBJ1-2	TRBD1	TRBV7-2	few	TGTGCCAGCAGCGCGGACAGGCAGAATGGCTACACCTTC	CASSADRQNGYTF
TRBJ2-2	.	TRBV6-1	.	TGTGCCAGCGCCATACGGGAGACCGTCGGGGAGCTGTTTTTT	CASAIRETVGELFF
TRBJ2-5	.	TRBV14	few	TGTGCCAGCAGCCCCTCCGGCGGGTGGGGAGAGACCCAGTACTTC	CASSPSGGWGETQYF
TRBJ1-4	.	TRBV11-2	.	TGTGCCAGCAGCAAAGAGTTGGGGGAATTCGGTGAAAAACTGTTTTTT	CASSKELGEFGEKLFF
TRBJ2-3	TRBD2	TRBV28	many	TGTGCCAGCACCCGACTAGCGGGAGGGCCGGAGGATACGCAGTATTTT	CASTRLAGGPEDTQYF
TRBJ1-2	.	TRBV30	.	TGTGCCTGGAGTGCCGGAGGTGGCCCCGGGGTGGGGGGCTACACCTTC	CAWSAGGGPGVGGYTF
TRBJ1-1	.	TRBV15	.	TGTGCCACCAGCAGAGAATCCGGGAACACTGGAGCTTTCTTT	CATSRESGNTGAFF
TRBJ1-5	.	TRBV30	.	TGTGCCTGGAATTACGGCAATCAGCCCCAGCATTTT	CAWNYGNQPQHF
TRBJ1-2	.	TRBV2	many	TGTGCCAGCAGTCTCCGGACCGCAGGCTATGGCTACACCTTC	CASSLRTAGYGYTF
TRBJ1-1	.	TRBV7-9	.	TGTGCCAGCAGCCCGGGACACCCGGCGGACACTGAAGCTTTCTTT	CASSPGHPADTEAFF
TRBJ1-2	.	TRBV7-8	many	TGTGCCAGCAACCGCCACTACAGGGAAACTAACTATGGCTACACCTTC	CASNRHYRETNYGYTF
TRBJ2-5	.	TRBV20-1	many	TGCAGTGCTAGAGAGGGGGATAGAAGGCAAGAGACCCAGTACTTC	CSAREGDRRQETQYF
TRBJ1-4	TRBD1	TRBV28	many	TGTGCCAGCACCGCACCCGGGACAGGGGAAGAAAAACTGTTTTTT	CASTAPGTGEEKLFF
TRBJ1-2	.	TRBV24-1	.	TGTGCCACCAGTGATTTGGTGCGGAACTATGGCTACACCTTC	CATSDLVRNYGYTF
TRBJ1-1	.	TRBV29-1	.	TGCAGCGTTGAACTTAACAGGATGAACACTGAAGCTTTCTTT	CSVELNRMNTEAFF
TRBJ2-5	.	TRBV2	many	TGTGCCAGCAGTGAGAGAGGGACTGCCCTAGAGACCCAGTACTTC	CASSERGTALETQYF
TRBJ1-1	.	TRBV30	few	TGTGCCTGGAGGGACCCCGGGAGTATGAACACTGAAGCTTTCTTT	CAWRDPGSMNTEAFF
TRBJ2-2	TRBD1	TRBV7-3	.	TGTGCCAGCAGCGCCCGACAGGGGGCGGACACCGGGGAGCTGTTTTTT	CASSARQGADTGELFF
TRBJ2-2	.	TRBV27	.	TGTGCCACCAGTTTATGGGCCCCTAACACCGGGGAGCTGTTTTTT	CATSLWAPNTGELFF
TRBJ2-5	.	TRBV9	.	TGTGCCAGCAGCGCTCAGGGGGGGGAAAGAGAGACCCAGTACTTC	CASSAQGGERETQYF
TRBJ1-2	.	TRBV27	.	TGTGCCACCGGAGGCACTTGGGGCTACACCTTC	CATGGTWGYTF
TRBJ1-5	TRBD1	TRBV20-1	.	TGCAGTGCTAGAGATCGACAGGGGCTTCAGCCCCAGCATTTT	CSARDRQGLQPQHF
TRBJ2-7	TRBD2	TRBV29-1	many	TGCAGCGTTGGGGCACTAGCGGGAGGGCCGGGGCACTCCTACGAGCAGTACTTC	CSVGALAGGPGHSYEQYF
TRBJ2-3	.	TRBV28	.	TGTGCCAGCAGTGAGGTCCGCAGGGCTGATACGCAGTATTTT	CASSEVRRADTQYF
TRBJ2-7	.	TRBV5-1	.	TGCGCCAGCAGCTTGGGCAGGGGCAGACTCTACGAGCAGTACTTC	CASSLGRGRLYEQYF
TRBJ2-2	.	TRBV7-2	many	TGTGCCAGCAGCTTAGAGGCCAGCGGGTCGCGGGAGCTGTTTTTT	CASSLEASGSRELFF
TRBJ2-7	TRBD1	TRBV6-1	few	TGTGCCAGCAGTCTAGTTGGAGGGACAGGGGGCTACGAGCAGTACTTC	CASSLVGGTGGYEQYF
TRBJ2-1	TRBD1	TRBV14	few	TGTGCCAGCAGCCAAGGGACAGGGGGCTACAATGAGCAGTTCTTC	CASSQGTGGYNEQFF
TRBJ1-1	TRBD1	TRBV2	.	TGTGCCAGCAGTAAAAGCCCGACAGGGGGCACTGAAGCTTTCTTT	CASSKSPTGGTEAFF
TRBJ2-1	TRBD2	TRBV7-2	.	TGTGCCAGCAGCTTACATCGGGAGGGGATTTACAATGAGCAGTTCTTC	CASSLHREGIYNEQFF
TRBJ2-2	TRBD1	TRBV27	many	TGTGCCAGCAGGGGACAGGTTACGAGGATGAACACCGGGGAGCTGTTTTTT	CASRGQVTRMNTGELFF